Below, one T cell receptor beta chain is given with its context. Amplification used 60 Vbeta primers and 13 Jbeta primers. Repertoires were generated with immunoSEQ multiplex PCR, while TCRdb's copy carries only in-frame clones and drops some. The sample shows some 130,000 clones, more than 75% of them seen only once. The data derive from a study of cytomegalovirus exposure and HLA in healthy donors. The sequenced sample was PBMCs. The clonotype was recovered from a man in his thirties or forties in good health and CMV-seronegative.

The CDR3 protein is CASTHRGWDYGYTF. The CDR3 DNA reads TGTGCCAGCACACACAGGGGTTGGGACTATGGCTACACCTTC. V gene TRBV7-9 combines with J gene TRBJ1-2; 7 nucleotides match TRBD1. CDR3 length: 14 residues. Germline values: CDR1 SEHNR, CDR2 FQNEAQ (reference sequence). V shed 7 bases, J shed 3 bases, and the junction held 8 bases outside the gene matches. Supplemented by reference TRBV7-9 and TRBJ1-2, the full variable domain reads DTGVSQNPRHKITKRGQNVTFRCDPISEHNRLYWYRQTLGQGPEFLTYFQNEAQLEKSRLLSDRFSAERPKGSFSTLEIQRTEQGDSAMYLCASTHRGWDYGYTFGSGTRLTVV.